The 23 T cell receptor beta chains reported below all come from one sample, sequenced in a study of cytomegalovirus exposure and HLA in healthy donors. Researchers ran the PCR with 60 Vbeta and 13 Jbeta primers. The repertoire was sequenced with immunoSEQ multiplex PCR; TCRdb's copy has only in-frame clones and lacks some. The sample carries about 200,000 clones, about 13% recorded once. Sequencing used PBMCs. The source of these receptors is a man aged 50 to 59 in good health and CMV-seropositive.

This chain joins TRBV7-2 and TRBJ2-3, with 11 bases aligning to TRBD1. The germline CDR1 and CDR2 sequences are SGHTA and FQGNSA. The CDR3 is 18 amino acids. V trimming: 0 bases; J trimming: 0 bases; junction bases outside the gene matches: 5. The CDR3 here is CASSLAGTGGTSTDTQYF. The CDR3 DNA sequence: TGTGCCAGCAGCTTAGCAGGGACAGGGGGTACTAGCACAGATACGCAGTATTTT.

On this clone: One junction end does not reproduce the germline sequence, and a read error may be involved. The chain recombines TRBV7-7 with TRBJ2-6, with D possibly TRBD2 on 6 matching bases. Germline CDR1 SSHAT, CDR2 FNYEAQ (reference sequence). This CDR3 spans 16 amino acids. In DNA form, the CDR3 reads TGTGCTAGCAGCTTGGGGCCGGGAGCTGGGGCCAACGTCCTGACTTTC. As protein: CASSLGPGAGANVLTF.

This clone turned up a few times. This rearrangement joins TRBV6-5 to TRBJ1-1, with a possible D match to TRBD1 (5 bases). CDR3 length: 14 residues. Trimming pared 5 bases from V and 5 bases from J, leaving 15 bases between. From germline, CDR1 is MNHEY and CDR2 SVGAGI. The CDR3 DNA is TGTGCCAGCAGTACCGGGCAGGGTGGGACTGAAGCTTTCTTT. It codes for CASSTGQGGTEAFF.

This clone occurred a few times. V is TRBV27 and J is TRBJ2-5, with D possibly being TRBD2 (6 bases). The better agreement between TRBJ2-7 and the DNA end casts doubt on the J call. Germline assignment: CDR1 MNHEY and CDR2 SMNVEV (reference sequence). The CDR3 is 13 amino acids. CDR3 amino acids: CASSSLASYEQYF. The DNA of the CDR3 is TGTGCCAGCAGTTCACTAGCCAGCTACGAGCAGTACTTC.

This chain links TRBV5-8 with TRBJ1-1, with 11 bases identical to TRBD1. The CDR3 contains 15 residues. Trimming at V came to 4 bases and at J to 10 bases, leaving 12 bases not matched to a gene. Germline CDR1 is SGHTS and CDR2 is YDEGEE. In nucleotides, the CDR3 is TGTGCCAGCAGCGTCCTTCCGGGACAGGGGGTTTCAGCTTTCTTT. This gives the protein CASSVLPGQGVSAFF. The variable domain in full, completed from reference TRBV5-8 and TRBJ1-1, reads EAGVTQSPTHLIKTRGQQATLRCSPISGHTSVYWYQQALGLGLQFLLWYDEGEERNRGNFPPRFSGRQFPNYSSELNVNALELEDSALYLCASSVLPGQGVSAFFGQGTRLTVV.

This chain links TRBV2 with TRBJ1-1, with D unclear. The CDR3 runs to 11 residues. The germline V gene encodes CDR1 SNHLY and CDR2 FYNNEI. V was pared by 6 bases and J by 11 bases, with 13 bases between. CDR3 region: CASSPWPSAFF. The CDR3 DNA sequence: TGTGCCAGCAGCCCGTGGCCGTCCGCTTTCTTT. The whole variable domain, filled in from reference TRBV2 and TRBJ1-1, reads EPEVTQTPSHQVTQMGQEVILRCVPISNHLYFYWYRQILGQKVEFLVSFYNNEISEKSEIFDDQFSVERPDGSNFTLKIRSTKLEDSAMYFCASSPWPSAFFGQGTRLTVV.

V and J are TRBV7-9 and TRBJ2-7; 9 bases align to TRBD2. Germline V gene lookup returns CDR1 SEHNR and CDR2 FQNEAQ (reference sequence). CDR3 size: 16 residues. Trimming cost V 3 bases and J 7 bases; bases outside gene matches: 13. CDR3 DNA: TGTGCCAGCAGCTTCTCAGGCGGGGGGGCACAGGGAGAGCAGTACGTC. This sequence encodes CASSFSGGGAQGEQYV.

This clone was detected a few times. The chain recombines TRBV5-6 with TRBJ1-4, with a weak D call TRBD1 (6 bases). The germline V and J ends were trimmed by 2 bases and 7 bases, with 12 bases remaining between them. The CDR3 length is 14 residues. The germline CDR1 and CDR2 sequences are SGHDT and YYEEEE. As DNA, the CDR3 is TGTGCCAGCAGCTTACAGGGTAACGGTGAAAAACTGTTTTTT. Translating it yields CASSLQGNGEKLFF.

This clone has more than one count but fewer than ten. The chain uses TRBV6-5 and TRBJ2-2; 8 nucleotides agree with TRBD1. There are 15 residues in the CDR3. The ends lost 5 bases at V and 5 bases at J; junction bases unmatched: 7. From germline, CDR1 is MNHEY and CDR2 SVGAGI. The CDR3 protein is CASSLDRGGTGELFF. The CDR3 DNA is TGTGCCAGCAGTCTCGACAGGGGTGGGACCGGGGAGCTGTTTTTT.

There are a few counts of this clone. The chain carries TRBV5-5 and TRBJ1-2, with 7 positions matching TRBD1. Germline V gene sequence: CDR1 SGHKS, CDR2 YYEKEE (reference sequence). This CDR3 has 14 residues. V was pared by 0 bases and J by 4 bases, with 3 bases of the junction left unmatched. The CDR3: CASSLGDSSYGYTF. CDR3 in DNA: TGTGCCAGCAGCTTGGGGGACAGCTCCTATGGCTACACCTTC.

The V call is TRBV28, the J call TRBJ1-2, with 9 bases lining up with TRBD1. V trimming: 5 bases; J trimming: 5 bases; junction bases outside the gene matches: 6. CDR1 and CDR2 (germline): MDHEN, SYDVKM. The CDR3 is 14 residues long. CDR3 coding DNA: TGTGCCAGCAGTGTGGGACAGGGAAATTATGGCTACACCTTC. Translation: CASSVGQGNYGYTF.

This clone turned up a few times. The chain recombines TRBV6-1 with TRBJ2-5; 10 bases line up with TRBD1. Germline-derived CDR1 and CDR2 are MNHNS and SASEGT. Unmatched junction bases numbered 2, after V lost 2 bases and J lost 5 bases. The CDR3 covers 14 residues. In nucleotides, the CDR3 is TGTGCCAGCAGTGAATTGGGACAGGGGGAGACCCAGTACTTC. The encoded protein is CASSELGQGETQYF.

This clone has more than one count but fewer than ten. This chain connects TRBV7-3 to TRBJ2-1; TRBD2 matches at 8 bases. Trimming took 4 bases from V and 7 from J; bases not matched to a gene: 15. Germline V CDR1 and CDR2: SGHTA, FQGTGA. The CDR3 sequence is 17 residues long. The CDR3 reads CASSSWAERGPINEQFF. The CDR3 DNA reads as TGTGCCAGCAGCTCCTGGGCGGAGCGGGGGCCGATAAATGAGCAGTTCTTC.

This clone appeared a few times. The chain has TRBV4-1 and TRBJ2-7, with 10 bases fitting TRBD1. The CDR3 runs 16 residues. Germline assignment: CDR1 MGHRA and CDR2 YSYEKL. Trimming at V came to 1 base and at J to 5 bases, leaving 8 bases not matched to a gene. The CDR3 DNA follows: TGCGCCAGCAGCCAAGTCCAGGGACAGGGGAATCACGAGCAGTACTTC. It encodes CASSQVQGQGNHEQYF.

In this sample, this clone turned up a few times. This chain joins TRBV6-5 and TRBJ2-1; D uncertain. CDR3 size: 15 residues. V dropped 2 bases and J dropped 5 bases, with 13 bases sitting between them. CDR1 MNHEY and CDR2 SVGAGI come from the germline V gene. The CDR3 region is CASSYGLSSNNEQFF. In DNA, the CDR3 is TGTGCCAGCAGTTACGGGCTATCTTCTAACAATGAGCAGTTCTTC.

This clone was observed a few times. The V call is TRBV27, the J call TRBJ2-3, with 10 bases that match TRBD2. The CDR3 totals 17 residues. V gave up 6 bases and J gave up 5 bases; unmatched junction bases: 14. Germline V gene data show CDR1 as MNHEY and CDR2 as SMNVEV (reference sequence). In nucleotides, the CDR3 is TGTGCCAGCAGGGTCCTGGGGGAGCGGGGGGGCCAAGATACGCAGTATTTT. Translation: CASRVLGERGGQDTQYF.

Of note for this clone: The same CDR3 can be traced to other DNA sequences in this sample. V is TRBV7-2 and J is TRBJ1-1; D gene ambiguous. This CDR3 contains 14 residues. CDR1 is SGHTA, CDR2 FQGNSA, per germline. V lost 1 base and J lost 0, with 6 bases in between. The CDR3 DNA follows: TGTGCCAGCAGCTTAGGGCAGATGAACACTGAAGCTTTCTTT. This encodes CASSLGQMNTEAFF.

This clone was picked up a small number of times. The CDR3 region is CAIEAGTGFPDTQYF. The DNA of the CDR3 is TGTGCCATCGAAGCCGGGACAGGGTTCCCAGATACGCAGTATTTT. The rearrangement joins TRBV10-3 to TRBJ2-3; 9 bases are shared with TRBD1. Germline V gives CDR1 ENHRY, CDR2 SYGVKD. V dropped 8 bases and J dropped 4; count of bases not matched to a gene: 10. The CDR3 contains 15 residues.

V is TRBV28 and J is TRBJ1-3, with a possible D match to TRBD1 (6 bases). CDR3 size: 16 residues. Germline CDR1 MDHEN, CDR2 SYDVKM. V was trimmed by 9 bases and J by 0 bases, leaving 18 bases between them. This CDR3 is CASRGGRTSSGNTIYF. The DNA of the CDR3 is TGTGCCAGTAGGGGGGGCAGGACGTCCTCTGGAAACACCATATATTTT.

The chain combines TRBV5-4 with TRBJ1-3; D unresolved. Trimming cost V 4 bases and J 4 bases, with 12 bases left between them. The CDR3 sequence is 14 residues long. Germline V gene sequence: CDR1 SGHNT, CDR2 YYREEE (reference sequence). CDR3 sequence (DNA): TGTGCCAGCAGCCTTTCCACAAAAGGAAACACCATATATTTT. This gives the protein CASSLSTKGNTIYF.

This clone was counted only a few times. The rearrangement joins TRBV9 to TRBJ2-2; D possibly corresponds to TRBD1 (6 bases). V was clipped by 0 bases and J by 4 bases, with 7 bases between them. Germline values: CDR1 SGDLS, CDR2 YYNGEE. The CDR3 consists of 14 residues. The CDR3 reads CASSVGGGTGELFF. In DNA form, the CDR3 reads TGTGCCAGCAGCGTAGGAGGGGGCACCGGGGAGCTGTTTTTT.

The chain is built from TRBV25-1 and TRBJ2-7, with 10 bases lining up with TRBD1. Germline values: CDR1 MGHDK, CDR2 SYGVNS. The CDR3 spans 12 residues. The V segment lost 9 bases and the J segment 2 bases; nucleotides outside the gene matches: 1. This CDR3 reads CASGQGAYEQYF. The CDR3 bases are TGTGCCAGTGGACAGGGGGCCTACGAGCAGTACTTC.

This clone was seen a handful of times. Other nucleotide sequences from this sample produce the same CDR3. The chain employs TRBV6-5 and TRBJ2-3; 8 bases map to TRBD1. V trimming: 0 bases; J trimming: 3 bases; junction bases outside the gene matches: 5. Looked up from germline, CDR1 is MNHEY and CDR2 is SVGAGI. CDR3 length: 16 amino acids. In nucleotides, the CDR3 is TGTGCCAGCAGTTACTCGGCAGGGGGCAGGACAGATACGCAGTATTTT. It encodes CASSYSAGGRTDTQYF.